The clone carrying this T cell receptor (beta chain) came up many times. Its matching antigen is unknown. RNA transcripts provided the source from which TCR beta CDR3 regions were amplified. HTBI primers were used for first-round RT-PCR of the TCR CDR3. Each CDR3 protein gets one entry after TCRdb re-called the multiplex PCR reads with MiXCR. The profile shows under 350,000 distinct CDR3 sequences, about an eighth of them singletons. Investigators excluded patients with uncontrolled infection, other autoimmune disease, pregnancy or lactation. From germline, CDR1 is MNHNS and CDR2 SASEGT. With 6 bases clipped from V and 4 bases from J, the junction kept 6 bases outside the gene matches. The CDR3 is 15 amino acids. This entry is derived from a study of T cells in Graves' hyperthyroidism and ophthalmopathy. General study results and limits: Blood also carried most thyroid clonotypes expanded above 0.001. Prediction of ophthalmopathy progression came a median roughly 6.4 months pre-onset. Ophthalmopathy stood apart from stable hyperthyroidism in a 13 V-J model.

This chain joins TRBV6-1 and TRBJ2-1; 10 positions match TRBD2. The sequence derives from a woman younger than 45 with Graves' hyperthyroidism that later progressed to Graves' ophthalmopathy. Material: blood. The CDR3 spells CASSITSGIYNEQFF. The CDR3 DNA sequence: TGTGCCAGCAGCATAACTAGCGGGATATACAATGAGCAGTTCTTC.